The 9 T cell receptor beta chains presented below share a single source sample, sequenced in a study of cytomegalovirus exposure and HLA in healthy donors. Use of 60 Vbeta and 13 Jbeta primers characterized the PCR. Profiling relied on immunoSEQ multiplex PCR, and the TCRdb table lists in-frame clones only, not all of them. The data hold over 150,000 clones, with roughly 80% observed a single time. Source material: PBMCs. These receptors all come from a man aged 50 or older in good health and CMV-seropositive.

This chain uses TRBV7-9 with TRBJ2-3; no firm D call. The CDR3 extends over 12 amino acids. Germline-derived CDR1 and CDR2 are SEHNR and FQNEAQ (reference sequence). V was trimmed by 7 bases and J by 12 bases, leaving 17 bases between them. In nucleotides, the CDR3 is TGTGCCAGCACCCCCTCTTTGGGTAGCCAGTATTTT. Translated: CASTPSLGSQYF. Together with reference TRBV7-9 and TRBJ2-3, the CDR3 gives the full variable domain: DTGVSQNPRHKITKRGQNVTFRCDPISEHNRLYWYRQTLGQGPEFLTYFQNEAQLEKSRLLSDRFSAERPKGSFSTLEIQRTEQGDSAMYLCASTPSLGSQYFGPGTRLTVL.

This chain joins TRBV5-1 and TRBJ2-3; D remains ambiguous. Between the trimmed V and J ends, which lost 5 bases and 2 bases, there was a span of 12 bases. The CDR3 spans 14 residues. Per germline, CDR1 SGHRS and CDR2 YFSETQ. CDR3 protein: CASSSGSLTDTQYF. As DNA, the CDR3 is TGCGCCAGCAGTTCAGGCAGCCTCACAGATACGCAGTATTTT.

This clone appeared once. The CDR3 sequence is CASSRLAGGGGDTQYF. The CDR3 region has the DNA TGTGCCAGCAGTCGGCTAGCGGGCGGAGGAGGAGATACGCAGTATTTT. J is TRBJ2-3 and V is TRBV2; 8 nucleotides agree with TRBD2. J lost 5 bases, V lost 5 bases, and 12 bases had no gene match. Germline V gives CDR1 SNHLY, CDR2 FYNNEI. This CDR3 region has 16 residues. Using reference TRBV2 and TRBJ2-3 for the parts outside the CDR3, the full variable domain is EPEVTQTPSHQVTQMGQEVILRCVPISNHLYFYWYRQILGQKVEFLVSFYNNEISEKSEIFDDQFSVERPDGSNFTLKIRSTKLEDSAMYFCASSRLAGGGGDTQYFGPGTRLTVL.

This chain uses TRBV30 with TRBJ2-3; perhaps TRBD1 as D (6 bases). This CDR3 is 13 amino acids long. The V gene lost 5 bases and the J gene lost 4 bases, with 13 bases spanning the gap. Germline CDR1 and CDR2: GTSNPN and SVGIG (reference sequence). The CDR3 DNA reads TGTGCCTGGGCCCGCCAGGGGCCAGATACGCAGTATTTT. Translation: CAWARQGPDTQYF.

The V and J genes are TRBV6-1 and TRBJ2-7; 8 bases are a match to TRBD1. Germline CDR1 is MNHNS and CDR2 is SASEGT. CDR3 size: 14 residues. V dropped 6 bases and J dropped 6; count of bases not matched to a gene: 10. This chain's CDR3 is CASSRAGQGGEQYF. Here the CDR3 DNA reads TGTGCCAGCAGCCGAGCCGGACAGGGTGGCGAGCAGTACTTC.

The chain recombines TRBV5-6 with TRBJ2-3; 7 bases map to TRBD2. This CDR3 is built from 16 residues. Germline trimming cut 2 bases from V and 2 bases from J; bases unmatched to any gene: 8. The V gene's germline CDR1 is SGHDT and CDR2 YYEEEE. CDR3 residues: CASSLLLAPNTDTQYF. CDR3 DNA sequence: TGTGCCAGCAGCTTACTACTAGCGCCGAACACAGATACGCAGTATTTT.

This clone was observed once. The chain has TRBV18 and TRBJ2-2; a weak D match, TRBD1 (6 bases). V was cut by 1 base and J by 1 base, with 16 bases left in between. The CDR3 consists of 18 residues. Germline V CDR1 and CDR2: KGHSH, LQKENI. The CDR3 sequence: CASSPHAGVALNTGELFF. The CDR3 DNA follows: TGTGCCAGCTCACCACATGCAGGGGTGGCCTTGAACACCGGGGAGCTGTTTTTT.

This chain links TRBV29-1 with TRBJ2-5; weak D call: TRBD2 (5 bases). The germline CDR1 and CDR2 sequences are SQVTM and ANQGSEA. The CDR3 sequence is 11 residues long. The V end was cut by 8 bases, the J end by 9 bases, with 16 bases between. CDR3 region: CSTWAGAAQYF. CDR3 sequence (DNA): TGCAGCACCTGGGCGGGTGCGGCCCAGTACTTC.

The J gene is TRBJ1-1, the V gene TRBV28; D ambiguous. CDR3 length: 13 amino acids. Germline V gives CDR1 MDHEN, CDR2 SYDVKM. V was shortened by 5 bases and J by 6 bases, with 13 bases between the two germline ends. In nucleotides, the CDR3 is TGTGCCAGCAGTCCCGAGGAGGGAGCTGAAGCTTTCTTT. Protein sequence: CASSPEEGAEAFF.